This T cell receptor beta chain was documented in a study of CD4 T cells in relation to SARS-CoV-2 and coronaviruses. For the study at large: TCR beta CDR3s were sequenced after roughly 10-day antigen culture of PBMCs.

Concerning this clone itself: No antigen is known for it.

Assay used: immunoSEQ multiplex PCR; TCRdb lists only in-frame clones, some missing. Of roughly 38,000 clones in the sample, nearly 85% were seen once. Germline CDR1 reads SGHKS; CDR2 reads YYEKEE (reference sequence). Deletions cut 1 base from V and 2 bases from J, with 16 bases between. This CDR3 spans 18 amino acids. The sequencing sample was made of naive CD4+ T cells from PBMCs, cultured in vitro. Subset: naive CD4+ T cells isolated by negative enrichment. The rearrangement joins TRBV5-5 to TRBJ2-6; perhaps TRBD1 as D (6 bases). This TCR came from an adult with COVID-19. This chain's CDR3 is CASSLWRQAETGANVLTF. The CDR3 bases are TGTGCCAGCAGCTTGTGGAGACAGGCAGAGACTGGGGCCAACGTCCTGACTTTC. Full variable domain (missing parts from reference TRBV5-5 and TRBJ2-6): DAGVTQSPTHLIKTRGQQVTLRCSPISGHKSVSWYQQVLGQGPQFIFQYYEKEERGRGNFPDRFSARQFPNYSSELNVNALLLGDSALYLCASSLWRQAETGANVLTFGAGSRLTVL.